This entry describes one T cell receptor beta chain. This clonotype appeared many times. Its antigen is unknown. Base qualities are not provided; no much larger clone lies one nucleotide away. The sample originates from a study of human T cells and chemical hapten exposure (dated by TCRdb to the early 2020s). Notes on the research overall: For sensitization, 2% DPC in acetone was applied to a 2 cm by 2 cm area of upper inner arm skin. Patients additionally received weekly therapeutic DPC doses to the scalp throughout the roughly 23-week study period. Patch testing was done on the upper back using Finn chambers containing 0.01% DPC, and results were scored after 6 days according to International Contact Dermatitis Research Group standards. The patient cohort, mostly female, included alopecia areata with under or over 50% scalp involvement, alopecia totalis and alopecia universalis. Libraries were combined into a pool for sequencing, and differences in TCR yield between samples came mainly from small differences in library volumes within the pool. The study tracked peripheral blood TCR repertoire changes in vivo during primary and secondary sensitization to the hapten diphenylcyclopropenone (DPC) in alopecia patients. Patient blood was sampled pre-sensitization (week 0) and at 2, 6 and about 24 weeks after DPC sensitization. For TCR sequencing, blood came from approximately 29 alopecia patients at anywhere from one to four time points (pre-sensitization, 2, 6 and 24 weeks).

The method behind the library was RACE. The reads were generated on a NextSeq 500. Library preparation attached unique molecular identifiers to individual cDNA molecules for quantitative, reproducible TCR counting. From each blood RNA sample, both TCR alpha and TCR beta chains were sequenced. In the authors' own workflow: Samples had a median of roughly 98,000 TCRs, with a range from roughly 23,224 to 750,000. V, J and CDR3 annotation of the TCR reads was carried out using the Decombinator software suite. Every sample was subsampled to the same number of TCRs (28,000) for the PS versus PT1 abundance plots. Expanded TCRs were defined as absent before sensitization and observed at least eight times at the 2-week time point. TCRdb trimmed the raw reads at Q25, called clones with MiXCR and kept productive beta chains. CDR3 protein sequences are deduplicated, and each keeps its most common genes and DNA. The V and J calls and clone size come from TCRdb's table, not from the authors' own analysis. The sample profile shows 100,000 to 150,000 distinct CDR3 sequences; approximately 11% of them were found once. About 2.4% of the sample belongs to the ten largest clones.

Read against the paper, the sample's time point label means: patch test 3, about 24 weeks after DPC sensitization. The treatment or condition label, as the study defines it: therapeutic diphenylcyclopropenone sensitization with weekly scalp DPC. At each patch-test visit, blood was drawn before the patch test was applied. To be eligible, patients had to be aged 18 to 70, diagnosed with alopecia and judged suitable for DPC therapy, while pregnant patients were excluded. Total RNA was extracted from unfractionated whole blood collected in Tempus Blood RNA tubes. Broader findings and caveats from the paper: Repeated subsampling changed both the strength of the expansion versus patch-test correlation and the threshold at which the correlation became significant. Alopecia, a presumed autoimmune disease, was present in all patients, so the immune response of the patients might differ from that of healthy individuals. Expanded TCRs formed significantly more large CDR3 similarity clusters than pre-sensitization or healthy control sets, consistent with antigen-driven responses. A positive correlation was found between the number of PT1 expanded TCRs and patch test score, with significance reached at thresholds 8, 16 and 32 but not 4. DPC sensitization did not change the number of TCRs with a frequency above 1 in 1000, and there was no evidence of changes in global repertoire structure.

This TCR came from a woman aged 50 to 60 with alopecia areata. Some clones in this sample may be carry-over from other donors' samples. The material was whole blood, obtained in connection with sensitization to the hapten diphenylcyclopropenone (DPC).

The nucleotide sequence is given as TGTGCCAGTAGTCTAGGGGGACAGGTCTACGAGCAGTACTTC. The translation is CASSLGGQVYEQYF. The V and J segments used are TRBV19 and TRBJ2-7; 8 bases in between match TRBD1. From the germline V gene (reference sequence), CDR1 is LNHDA and CDR2 is SQIVND. The CDR3 sequence holds 14 residues, the cysteine and phenylalanine included. Just CDR3 DNA is preserved here, 42 bases in frame from base 1. V is cut back by 5 bases and J by 3 bases, with 6 bases in the junction unmatched.